The T cell receptor (beta chain) under discussion was sequenced for a study of blood T cell repertoires in COVID-19. Study-wide context: The samples span acute and convalescent COVID-19 from the United States, Italy and Spain. From T cells, B-cell-depleted T cells, or PBMCs came the material, which was cDNA or gDNA.

Original processing methods: For nucleated cells, counts were estimated from reference gene primer amplification. Clones were read by immunoSEQ multiplex PCR, and TCRdb kept only the in-frame ones, dropping some. V and J calls and clone size are copied from that table; D and trimming were computed from the DNA. In the table there are thousands of clones, about 85% of which are singletons. The CDR3 length is 16 residues. V lost 0 bases to trimming and J lost 1 base; unmatched junction nucleotides: 5. CDR1 is SGDLS, CDR2 YYNGEE, per germline. The sequence came from a man in his sixties or seventies with active COVID-19. Sequencing was performed on peripheral blood. The J gene is TRBJ2-3, the V gene TRBV9; 7 nucleotides align to TRBD2. The CDR3 coding sequence is TGTGCCAGCAGCGTAGGTGGGGGGGAGGGCACAGATACGCAGTATTTT. The encoded protein is CASSVGGGEGTDTQYF.